This T cell receptor beta chain was sequenced in a study of T-cell reconstitution after alpha-beta-depleted transplantation in children. V lost 1 base and J lost 0, with 21 bases in between. Germline CDR1 is DFQATT and CDR2 is SNEGSKA (reference sequence). The length of the CDR3 is 18 residues. It was with unique molecular identifiers that the TCRbeta library was prepared. TCRdb itself ran the PCR reads through MiXCR, one entry per CDR3 protein. The sample lists approximately 70,000 distinct CDR3 sequences, 4% to 5% occurring once. This clonotype has at least ten counts. The TCR was taken from a boy in the first two years of life who had a stem cell transplant for acute myeloid leukemia, so the T cells may come from the graft donor. This sample comprised PBMCs, mostly from graft donor cells, obtained 180 days after TCRalphabeta/CD19-depleted stem cell transplant. The V gene is TRBV20-1, the J gene TRBJ1-1, with D possibly TRBD1 on 6 matching bases. The CDR3 sequence: CSARAPGQPPTMNTEAFF. The CDR3 DNA reads TGCAGTGCTAGAGCCCCTGGACAGCCTCCAACTATGAACACTGAAGCTTTCTTT.